This TCR beta chain was captured by sequencing in a study of shared clonotypes between healthy human individuals. Looked up from germline, CDR1 is MNHEY and CDR2 is SVGAGI. Trimming pared 5 bases from V and 6 bases from J, leaving 11 bases between. The CDR3 totals 14 residues. Repertoires were generated with immunoSEQ multiplex PCR, while TCRdb's copy carries only in-frame clones and drops some. This table holds millions of clones, over 85% found once. Regarding this clone: The same CDR3 can be traced to other DNA sequences in this sample.

Sequencing used naive CD4+ T cells sorted from blood. Sample subset: CD45RA+ positively selected. This chain uses TRBV6-5 with TRBJ1-6; unclear D gene. The TCR comes from a man aged 18 to 30 in good health. CDR3 nucleotide sequence: TGTGCCAGCAGTAGCCGGGGTGGTAATTCACCCCTCCACTTT. The encoded protein is CASSSRGGNSPLHF.